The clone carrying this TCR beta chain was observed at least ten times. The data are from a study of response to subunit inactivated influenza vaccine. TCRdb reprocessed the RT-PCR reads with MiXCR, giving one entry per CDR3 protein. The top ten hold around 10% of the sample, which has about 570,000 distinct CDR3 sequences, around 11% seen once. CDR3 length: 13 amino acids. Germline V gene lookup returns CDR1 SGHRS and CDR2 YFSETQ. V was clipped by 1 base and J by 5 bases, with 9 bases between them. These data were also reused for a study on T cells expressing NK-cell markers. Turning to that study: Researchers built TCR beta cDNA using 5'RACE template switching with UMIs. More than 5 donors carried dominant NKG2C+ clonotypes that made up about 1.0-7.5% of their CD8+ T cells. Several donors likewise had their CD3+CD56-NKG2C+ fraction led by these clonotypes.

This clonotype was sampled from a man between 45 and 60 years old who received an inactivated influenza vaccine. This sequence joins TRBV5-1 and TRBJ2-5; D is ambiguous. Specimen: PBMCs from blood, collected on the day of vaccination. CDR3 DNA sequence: TGCGCCAGCAGCTTGTTCCCCGGGGAGACCCAGTACTTC. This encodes CASSLFPGETQYF.